The sequence of this TCR beta chain was determined in a study of blood T cell repertoires in COVID-19. Across the whole study: The origin of the acute and convalescent COVID-19 samples was the United States, Italy and Spain. Nucleic acid was either cDNA or gDNA, and it came from T cells, B-cell-depleted T cells, or PBMCs.

Seattle participants joined during active infection and were tracked over time. Authors' processing steps: By means of reference gene primer amplification, nucleated cell counts were estimated. The data were produced by immunoSEQ multiplex PCR, yet TCRdb's version contains in-frame clones alone and is incomplete. From that table come the V and J calls and clone size; the DNA was used to work out D and trimming. The sample carries some 330,000 clones, roughly 91% recorded once. The sample taken for sequencing was peripheral blood. The TCR originated in a woman in her twenties or thirties with COVID-19, enrolled during active disease.

The CDR3 sequence: CASSEPRGSPLHF. CDR3 bases: TGTGCCAGCAGTGAACCACGGGGTTCACCCCTCCACTTT. This sequence joins TRBV25-1 and TRBJ1-6; no reliable D call. CDR1 is MGHDK, CDR2 SYGVNS, per germline. The CDR3 length is 13 residues. Trimming took off 2 bases at V and 9 bases at J, with 8 bases between the two ends.